The entry below gives a single T cell receptor beta chain sequence along with its context. The data were obtained in a study of blood T cell repertoires in COVID-19. In the authors' methods: The authors estimated nucleated cell counts from reference gene primer amplification. Produced via immunoSEQ multiplex PCR; TCRdb's table is partial and in-frame only. V, J and clone size reflect that table, while D and trimming were determined from the DNA. The sample holds 300,000 to 450,000 clones, approximately 89% seen once. Residents of about 25 US areas, aged about 18 to 95 years, made up the participants. All recovered Cohort 3 donors got two negative PCRs, got clearance, or saw symptom resolution. Sequencing was carried out using PBMCs or T cells enriched from blood (not recorded which). This clonotype was sampled from a man aged 25 to 45 who had recovered from COVID-19.

The CDR3 loop is CASSRQGDLYQETQYF. DNA of the CDR3: TGTGCCAGCAGTCGTCAAGGAGACCTGTACCAAGAGACCCAGTACTTC. The chain links TRBV3-1 (or the pseudogene TRBV3-2) to TRBJ2-5; D is unresolved. Germline V gene lookup returns CDR1 LGHDT and CDR2 YNNKEL (reference sequence). The V gene lost 6 bases and the J gene lost 0 bases, with 17 bases spanning the gap. The CDR3 has 16 residues.